These T cell receptor beta chains were read from a single sample in a study of regulatory T cells in long-lasting Graves disease. TCRdb itself ran the multiplex PCR reads through MiXCR, one entry per CDR3 protein. The table has roughly 470,000 distinct CDR3 sequences, less than 25% seen once. Material: peripheral blood mononuclear cells (PBMCs), obtained when the disease was refractory, from a patient treated with antithyroid drugs. These receptors all come from a female donor with Graves disease. CDR3s include the opening cysteine and the closing phenylalanine or tryptophan. The D gene is left open where the match is weak. For some rows the clone size is stated as once, few or many, or as a class when expanded; others skip it.

clone size | J gene | V gene | D gene | CDR3 protein | CDR3 DNA
few | TRBJ2-1 | TRBV11-3 | - | CASSSQWPSSYNEQFF | TGTGCCAGCAGTTCCCAGTGGCCTAGCTCCTACAATGAGCAGTTCTTC
many | TRBJ1-5 | TRBV20-1 | - | CSVKAGNQPQHF | TGCAGTGTTAAAGCGGGCAATCAGCCCCAGCATTTT
many | TRBJ1-1 | TRBV30 | - | CAWCRLYGTEAFF | TGTGCCTGGTGTCGGCTTTATGGCACTGAAGCTTTCTTT
many | TRBJ2-7 | TRBV2 | - | CASSENRRYEQYF | TGTGCCAGCAGTGAAAACAGGAGGTACGAGCAGTACTTC
many | TRBJ2-2 | TRBV30 | - | CAWSPLDSVLFF | TGTGCCTGGAGCCCTCTCGACAGCGTTCTGTTTTTT
- | TRBJ1-2 | TRBV20-1 | - | CSATADNYGYTF | TGCAGTGCTACCGCCGATAACTATGGCTACACCTTC
many | TRBJ1-2 | TRBV6-1 | - | CASSLLQGANYGYTF | TGTGCCAGCAGTCTCCTACAGGGAGCTAACTATGGCTACACCTTC
- | TRBJ1-5 | TRBV27 | TRBD1 | CASGTGGTGWGNQPQHF | TGTGCCAGTGGTACCGGGGGGACAGGGTGGGGCAATCAGCCCCAGCATTTT
many | TRBJ2-5 | TRBV5-6 | TRBD1 | CASSLAFGTGGGETQYF | TGTGCCAGCAGCTTGGCTTTTGGGACAGGGGGAGGAGAGACCCAGTACTTC
many | TRBJ1-2 | TRBV20-1 | - | CSARGTEGIYGYTF | TGCAGTGCTAGAGGAACAGAGGGGATTTATGGCTACACCTTC
many | TRBJ1-4 | TRBV27 | TRBD1 | CASARTGEAEKLFF | TGTGCCAGCGCGCGGACAGGGGAAGCGGAAAAACTGTTTTTT
- | TRBJ2-2 | TRBV10-3 | - | CAISDGGKKPGGGGELFF | TGTGCCATCAGTGATGGGGGGAAAAAGCCCGGAGGCGGCGGGGAGCTGTTTTTT
many | TRBJ1-5 | TRBV2 | - | CASSSGAGSNQPQHF | TGTGCCAGCAGTTCTGGAGCAGGTAGCAATCAGCCCCAGCATTTT
few | TRBJ2-3 | TRBV12-3/TRBV12-4 | - | CASSSDSSTDTQYF | TGTGCCAGCAGTTCCGACTCAAGCACAGATACGCAGTATTTT
- | TRBJ2-7 | TRBV11-2 | TRBD2 | CASSVSGTSGRYEQYF | TGTGCCAGCAGCGTCTCCGGGACTAGCGGGAGGTACGAGCAGTACTTC
many | TRBJ2-7 | TRBV27 | TRBD2 | CAIGPGLAGHEQYF | TGTGCCATCGGACCGGGACTAGCGGGACACGAGCAGTACTTC
many | TRBJ2-5 | TRBV6-5 | - | CASSYRATLPRETQYF | TGTGCCAGCAGTTACCGGGCCACCCTGCCCAGGGAGACCCAGTACTTC
- | TRBJ2-5 | TRBV27 | - | CASSFDGDQYF | TGTGCCAGCAGTTTTGATGGTGACCAGTACTTC
- | TRBJ2-7 | TRBV5-4 | TRBD2 | CASGFSAGGSYEQYF | TGTGCCAGCGGCTTCTCAGCGGGAGGTTCCTACGAGCAGTACTTC
many | TRBJ2-7 | TRBV3-1 | - | CASSPSRVSYEQYF | TGTGCCAGCAGCCCGTCGAGGGTCTCCTACGAGCAGTACTTC
many | TRBJ1-1 | TRBV25-1 | TRBD1 | CASRKGEGAEITEAFF | TGTGCCAGCAGAAAGGGGGAGGGGGCAGAGATCACTGAAGCTTTCTTT
once | TRBJ2-1 | TRBV5-6 | - | CASSDSGNEQFF | TGTGCCAGCAGCGATTCGGGGAATGAGCAGTTCTTC
few | TRBJ2-2 | TRBV9 | - | CASSVSEGTGELFF | TGTGCCAGCAGCGTATCTGAGGGCACCGGGGAGCTGTTTTTT
few | TRBJ2-2 | TRBV7-2 | - | CASSFFSGGGTGELFF | TGTGCCAGCAGCTTTTTCAGCGGAGGGGGTACCGGGGAGCTGTTTTTT
few | TRBJ1-2 | TRBV29-1 | TRBD1 | CSVTNRDRDIDYGYTF | TGCAGCGTTACAAACCGGGACAGGGACATCGACTATGGCTACACCTTC
- | TRBJ1-1 | TRBV7-3 | - | CASSFLGGSEAFF | TGTGCCAGCAGCTTCTTGGGGGGCTCTGAAGCTTTCTTT
- | TRBJ2-7 | TRBV5-6 | - | CASSLVSVREQYF | TGTGCCAGCAGCTTGGTCTCCGTTCGCGAGCAGTACTTC
- | TRBJ2-2 | TRBV20-1 | TRBD2 | CSVRAASGRRGGELFF | TGCAGTGTTAGAGCGGCTAGCGGGAGGAGGGGCGGGGAGCTGTTTTTT
- | TRBJ2-7 | TRBV3-1 | - | CASSQEGSGRGGEQYF | TGTGCCAGCAGCCAAGAAGGGAGCGGAAGAGGGGGGGAGCAGTACTTC
- | TRBJ1-5 | TRBV19 | - | CASSMRGSNQPQHF | TGTGCCAGTAGTATGAGGGGCAGCAATCAGCCCCAGCATTTT
- | TRBJ1-1 | TRBV3-1 | - | CASSQDRQSNTEAFF | TGTGCCAGCAGCCAAGACAGACAGAGTAACACTGAAGCTTTCTTT
many | TRBJ1-1 | TRBV12-3/TRBV12-4 | - | CASSFYGADNTEAFF | TGTGCCAGCAGTTTTTATGGGGCGGACAACACTGAAGCTTTCTTT
many | TRBJ2-2 | TRBV15 | TRBD2 | CATSRKREDGELFF | TGTGCCACCAGCAGGAAGCGGGAGGACGGGGAGCTGTTTTTT
few | TRBJ2-7 | TRBV6-9 | TRBD1 | CASSFTQGQGDYEQYF | TGTGCCAGCAGTTTTACGCAAGGACAGGGGGACTACGAGCAGTACTTC
- | TRBJ1-5 | TRBV10-3 | - | CAISGGALSQPQHF | TGTGCCATCAGTGGCGGGGCCCTGTCCCAGCCCCAGCATTTT
many | TRBJ1-1 | TRBV6-5 | - | CASSYPPGGTEAFF | TGTGCCAGCAGTTACCCCCCGGGGGGCACTGAAGCTTTCTTT
many | TRBJ1-5 | TRBV6-1 | - | CASRLDRSGGNQPQHF | TGTGCCAGCAGACTTGACAGGTCGGGGGGCAATCAGCCCCAGCATTTT
few | TRBJ1-2 | TRBV4-2 | - | CASSSPRGFGGGYTF | TGTGCCAGCAGCTCCCCTAGGGGGTTTGGTGGTGGCTACACCTTC
many | TRBJ2-7 | TRBV6-1 | TRBD2 | CASARSSGFPYEQYF | TGTGCCAGCGCCCGATCTAGCGGATTTCCTTACGAGCAGTACTTC
many | TRBJ2-5 | TRBV7-8 | - | CASSPSPGPAETQYF | TGTGCCAGCAGCCCAAGCCCGGGCCCGGCGGAGACCCAGTACTTC
many | TRBJ1-5 | TRBV28 | - | CASSFTGIDQPQHF | TGTGCCAGCAGTTTCACAGGGATTGATCAGCCCCAGCATTTT